This T cell receptor beta chain originates from a study of CD8 T cells in Susac syndrome. Trimming removed 5 bases at V and 8 bases at J, with 13 bases between. The length of the CDR3 is 12 residues. Per germline, CDR1 DFQATT and CDR2 SNEGSKA (reference sequence). The study sequenced TCR beta in blood CD8+ and CD4+ T cells. Isolation of CD8+ and CD4+ T cells was performed negatively, whereas enrichment of TEMRA cells was done by FACS. After extraction with the RNeasy kit, roughly 0.5 to 1 ug of the RNA was reverse transcribed using random hexamers. Amplification of TCR beta CDR3 by immunoSEQ multiplex PCR spanned 54 Vbeta and 13 Jbeta. TCRdb fed the immunoSEQ multiplex PCR reads into MiXCR, producing one record per CDR3 protein. The sample lists roughly 200,000 distinct CDR3 sequences; around 95% were seen once.

The source of this sequence is a human donor in good health. This chain joins TRBV20-1 and TRBJ2-1; unclear D gene. The sequenced material came from CD4+ T cells from PBMCs. The CDR3 region is CSASYTADEQFF. In DNA form, the CDR3 reads TGCAGTGCTTCATATACTGCCGATGAGCAGTTCTTC.